Reported below is one T cell receptor beta chain. Its antigen is still unknown. This entry comes from a study of OX40 agonist ivuxolimab in advanced cancers. Study information: Dosing consisted of intravenous ivuxolimab at 0.01 to 10 mg/kg every 2 weeks. Overall study findings and caveats: Expanded clones were, on average, more numerous among CD8+ T cells than CD4+. At doses 0.1 to 3.0 mg/kg, CD4+ and CD8+ clones expanded. The authors did not determine the antigen specificity of the expanded peripheral T cells.

The table came from immunoSEQ multiplex PCR; TCRdb's copy has only in-frame clones and leaves some out. The top ten clones hold roughly 0.8% of a sample with around 70,000 clones, less than 90% of them seen once. Germline V gene sequence: CDR1 SGHRS, CDR2 YFSETQ. This CDR3 is built from 16 residues. Trimming removed 1 base at V and 0 bases at J, with 13 bases between. This receptor was taken from an adult with an advanced solid tumor such as melanoma, head and neck, liver or kidney cancer. This chain connects TRBV5-1 to TRBJ1-1; D is ambiguous. Sequences were derived from CD4+ or CD8+ T cells sorted from blood, sampled in a trial of the OX40 agonist ivuxolimab. The CDR3 sequence is CASSLMASPVNTEAFF. DNA of the CDR3: TGCGCCAGCAGCTTGATGGCCAGTCCAGTGAACACTGAAGCTTTCTTT.